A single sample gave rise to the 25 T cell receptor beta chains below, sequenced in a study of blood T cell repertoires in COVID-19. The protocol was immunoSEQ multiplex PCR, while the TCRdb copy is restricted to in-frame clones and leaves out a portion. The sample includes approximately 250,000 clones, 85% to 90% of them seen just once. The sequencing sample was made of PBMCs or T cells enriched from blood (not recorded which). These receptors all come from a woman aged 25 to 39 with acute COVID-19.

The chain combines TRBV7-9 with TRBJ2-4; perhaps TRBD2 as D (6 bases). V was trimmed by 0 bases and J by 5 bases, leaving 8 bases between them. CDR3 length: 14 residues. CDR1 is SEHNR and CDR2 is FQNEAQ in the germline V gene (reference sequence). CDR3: CASSLAGGENIQYF. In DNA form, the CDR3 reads TGTGCCAGCAGCTTAGCGGGCGGGGAAAACATTCAGTACTTC.

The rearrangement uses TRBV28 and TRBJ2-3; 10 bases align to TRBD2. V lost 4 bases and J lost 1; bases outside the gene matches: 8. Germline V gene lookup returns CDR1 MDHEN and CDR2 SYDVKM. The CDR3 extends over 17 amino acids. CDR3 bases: TGTGCCAGCAGTTCTACCCCTAGCGGGAGCGGCACAGATACGCAGTATTTT. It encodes CASSSTPSGSGTDTQYF.

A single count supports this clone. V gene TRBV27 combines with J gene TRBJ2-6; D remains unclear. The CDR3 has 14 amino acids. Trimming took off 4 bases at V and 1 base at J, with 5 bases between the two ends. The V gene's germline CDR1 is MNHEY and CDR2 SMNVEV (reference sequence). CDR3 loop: CASSSLSGANVLTF. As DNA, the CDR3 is TGTGCCAGCAGTTCCCTTTCTGGGGCCAACGTCCTGACTTTC. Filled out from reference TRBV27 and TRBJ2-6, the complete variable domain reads EAQVTQNPRYLITVTGKKLTVTCSQNMNHEYMSWYRQDPGLGLRQIYYSMNVEVTDKGDVPEGYKVSRKEKRNFPLILESPSPNQTSLYFCASSSLSGANVLTFGAGSRLTVL.

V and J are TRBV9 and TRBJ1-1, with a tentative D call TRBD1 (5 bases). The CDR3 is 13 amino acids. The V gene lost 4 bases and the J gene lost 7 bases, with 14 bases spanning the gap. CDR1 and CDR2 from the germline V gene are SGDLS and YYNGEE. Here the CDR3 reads CASSPSGAYEAFF. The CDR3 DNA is TGTGCCAGCAGCCCCAGCGGGGCTTATGAAGCTTTCTTT.

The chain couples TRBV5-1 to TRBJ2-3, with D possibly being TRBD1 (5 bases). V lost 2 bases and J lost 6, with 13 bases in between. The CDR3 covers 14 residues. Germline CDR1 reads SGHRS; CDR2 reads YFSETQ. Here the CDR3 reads CASSFDSAQDTQYF. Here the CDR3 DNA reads TGCGCCAGCAGCTTCGACAGTGCTCAGGATACGCAGTATTTT.

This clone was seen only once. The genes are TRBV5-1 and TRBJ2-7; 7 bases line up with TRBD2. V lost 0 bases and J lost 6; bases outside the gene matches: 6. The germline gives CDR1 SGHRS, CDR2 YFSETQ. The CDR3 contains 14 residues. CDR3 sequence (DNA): TGCGCCAGCAGCTTGGGCGGGAGCATCCTCGAGCAGTACTTC. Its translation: CASSLGGSILEQYF.

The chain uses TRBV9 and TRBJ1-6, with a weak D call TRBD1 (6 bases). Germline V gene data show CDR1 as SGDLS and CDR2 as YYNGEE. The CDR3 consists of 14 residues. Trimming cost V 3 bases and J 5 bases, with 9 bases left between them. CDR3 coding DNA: TGTGCCAGCAGCGAGACAGGAGATAATTCACCCCTCCACTTT. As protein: CASSETGDNSPLHF.

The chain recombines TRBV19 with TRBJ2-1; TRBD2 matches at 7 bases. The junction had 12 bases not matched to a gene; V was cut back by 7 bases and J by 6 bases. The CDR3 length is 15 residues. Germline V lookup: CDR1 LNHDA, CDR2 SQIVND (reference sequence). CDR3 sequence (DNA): TGTGCCAGTACATCGTCAAGGGCTAGCGGCAATGAGCAGTTCTTC. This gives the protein CASTSSRASGNEQFF.

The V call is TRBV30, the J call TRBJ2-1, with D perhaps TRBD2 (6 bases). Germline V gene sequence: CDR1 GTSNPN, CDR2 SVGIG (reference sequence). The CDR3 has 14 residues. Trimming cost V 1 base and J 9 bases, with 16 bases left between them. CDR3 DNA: TGTGCCTGGAGTGGAGGAATCGGGGGATTTGAGCAGTTCTTC. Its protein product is CAWSGGIGGFEQFF.

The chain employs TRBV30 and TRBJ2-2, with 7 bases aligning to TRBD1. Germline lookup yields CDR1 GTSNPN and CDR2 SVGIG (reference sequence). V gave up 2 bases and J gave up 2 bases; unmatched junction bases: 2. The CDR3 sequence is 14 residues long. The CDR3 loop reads CAWSRGGNTGELFF. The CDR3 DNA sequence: TGTGCCTGGAGTAGAGGGGGCAACACCGGGGAGCTGTTTTTT. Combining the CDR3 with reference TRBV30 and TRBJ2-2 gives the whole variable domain SQTIHQWPATLVQPVGSPLSLECTVEGTSNPNLYWYRQAAGRGLQLLFYSVGIGQISSEVPQNLSASRPQDRQFILSSKKLLLSDSGFYLCAWSRGGNTGELFFGEGSRLTVL.

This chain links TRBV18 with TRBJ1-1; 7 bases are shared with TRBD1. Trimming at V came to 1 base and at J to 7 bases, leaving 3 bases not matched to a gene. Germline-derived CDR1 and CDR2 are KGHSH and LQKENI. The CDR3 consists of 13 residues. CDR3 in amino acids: CASSPRGDSEAFF. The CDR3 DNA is TGTGCCAGCTCACCACGCGGGGACAGTGAAGCTTTCTTT.

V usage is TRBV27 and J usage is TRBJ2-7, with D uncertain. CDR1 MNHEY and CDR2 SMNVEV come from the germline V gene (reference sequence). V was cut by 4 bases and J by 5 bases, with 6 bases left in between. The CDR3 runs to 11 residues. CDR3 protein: CASSSGHEQYF. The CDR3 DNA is TGTGCCAGCAGTTCTGGGCACGAGCAGTACTTC.

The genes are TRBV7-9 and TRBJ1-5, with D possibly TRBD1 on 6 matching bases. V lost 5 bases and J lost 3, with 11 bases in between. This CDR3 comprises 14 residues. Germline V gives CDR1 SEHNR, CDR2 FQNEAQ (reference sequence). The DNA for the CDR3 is TGTGCCAGCAGCCCAGGACAGATCAATCAGCCCCAGCATTTT. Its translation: CASSPGQINQPQHF.

CDR3 in DNA: TGCGCCAGCAGCCAAGATCTAGCGGGAGGGCCACAGTACAATGAGCAGTTCTTC. Its translation is CASSQDLAGGPQYNEQFF. The chain has TRBV4-3 and TRBJ2-1, with TRBD2 matching 12 bases. V lost 0 bases and J lost 4; bases outside the gene matches: 7. CDR3 length: 18 residues. Germline CDR1 reads LGHNA; CDR2 reads YSLEER.

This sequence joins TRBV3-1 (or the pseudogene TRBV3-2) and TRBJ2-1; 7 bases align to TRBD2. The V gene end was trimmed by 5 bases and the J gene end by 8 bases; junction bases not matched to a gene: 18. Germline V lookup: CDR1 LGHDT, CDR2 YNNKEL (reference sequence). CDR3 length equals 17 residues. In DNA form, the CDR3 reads TGTGCCAGCAGCGGCGGAAGGACTAGTCTTTCTTTGGATGAGCAGTTCTTC. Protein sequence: CASSGGRTSLSLDEQFF.

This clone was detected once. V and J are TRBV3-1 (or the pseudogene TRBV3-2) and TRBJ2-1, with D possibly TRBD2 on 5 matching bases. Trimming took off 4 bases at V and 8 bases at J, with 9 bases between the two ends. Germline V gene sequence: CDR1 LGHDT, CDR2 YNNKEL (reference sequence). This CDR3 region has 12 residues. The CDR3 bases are TGTGCCAGCAGCCTCTCGCGGGATGAGCAGTTCTTC. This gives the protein CASSLSRDEQFF.

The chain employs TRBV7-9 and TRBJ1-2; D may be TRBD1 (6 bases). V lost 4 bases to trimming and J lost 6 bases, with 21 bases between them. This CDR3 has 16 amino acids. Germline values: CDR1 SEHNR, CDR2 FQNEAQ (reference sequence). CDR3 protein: CASSSYDIQGAHGYTF. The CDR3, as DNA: TGTGCCAGCAGCTCCTACGATATACAGGGAGCGCATGGCTACACCTTC.

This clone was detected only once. CDR3 amino acids: CASSHRGTEAFF. The DNA for the CDR3 is TGTGCCAGCAGCCACAGGGGGACTGAAGCTTTCTTT. V gene TRBV3-1 (or the pseudogene TRBV3-2) combines with J gene TRBJ1-1, with 7 bases identical to TRBD1. Trimming removed 3 bases from V and 5 bases from J; junction bases left unmatched: 0. Germline V gene sequence: CDR1 LGHDT, CDR2 YNNKEL (reference sequence). The CDR3 is 12 amino acids.

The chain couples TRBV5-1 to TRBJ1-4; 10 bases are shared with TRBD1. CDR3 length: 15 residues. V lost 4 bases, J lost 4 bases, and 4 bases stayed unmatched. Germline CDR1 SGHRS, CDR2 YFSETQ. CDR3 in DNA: TGCGCCAGCAGCCAAAGGACAGGGGGTAATGAAAAACTGTTTTTT. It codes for CASSQRTGGNEKLFF.

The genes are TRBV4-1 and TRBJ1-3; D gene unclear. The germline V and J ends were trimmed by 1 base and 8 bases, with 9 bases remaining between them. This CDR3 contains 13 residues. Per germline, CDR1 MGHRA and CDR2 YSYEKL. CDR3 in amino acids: CASSQGPLDTIYF. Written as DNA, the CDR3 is TGCGCCAGCAGCCAAGGGCCGTTGGACACCATATATTTT.

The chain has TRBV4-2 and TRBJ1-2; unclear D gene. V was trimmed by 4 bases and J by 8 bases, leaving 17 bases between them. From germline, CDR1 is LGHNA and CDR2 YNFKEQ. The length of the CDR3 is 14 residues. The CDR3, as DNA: TGTGCCAGCAGCCCTAGGCGGGGTCAGAAAGGCTACACCTTC. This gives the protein CASSPRRGQKGYTF.

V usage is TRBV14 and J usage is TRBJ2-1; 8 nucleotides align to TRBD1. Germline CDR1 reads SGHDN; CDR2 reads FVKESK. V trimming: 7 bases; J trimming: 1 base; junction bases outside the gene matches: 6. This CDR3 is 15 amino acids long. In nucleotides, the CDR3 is TGTGCCAGCACCGTCAGACAGGGGTCCTACAATGAGCAGTTCTTC. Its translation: CASTVRQGSYNEQFF.

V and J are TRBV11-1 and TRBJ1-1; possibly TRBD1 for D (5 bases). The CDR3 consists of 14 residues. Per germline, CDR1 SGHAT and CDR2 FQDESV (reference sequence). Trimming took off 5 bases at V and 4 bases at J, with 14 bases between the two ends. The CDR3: CASSRQLGGTEAFF. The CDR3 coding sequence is TGTGCCAGCAGCCGGCAACTGGGGGGCACTGAAGCTTTCTTT. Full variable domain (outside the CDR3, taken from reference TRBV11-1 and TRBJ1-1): EAEVAQSPRYKITEKSQAVAFWCDPISGHATLYWYRQILGQGPELLVQFQDESVVDDSQLPKDRFSAERLKGVDSTLKIQPAELGDSAMYLCASSRQLGGTEAFFGQGTRLTVV.

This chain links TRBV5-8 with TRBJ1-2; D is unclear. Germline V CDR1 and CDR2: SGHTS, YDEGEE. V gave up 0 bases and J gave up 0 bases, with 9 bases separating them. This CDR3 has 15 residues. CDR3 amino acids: CASSLEYQTNYGYTF. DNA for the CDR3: TGTGCCAGCAGCTTGGAGTACCAGACTAACTATGGCTACACCTTC.

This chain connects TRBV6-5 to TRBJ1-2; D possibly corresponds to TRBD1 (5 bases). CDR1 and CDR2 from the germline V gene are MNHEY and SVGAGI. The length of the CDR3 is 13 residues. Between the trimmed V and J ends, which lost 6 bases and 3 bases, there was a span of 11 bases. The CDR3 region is CASRSGSHYGYTF. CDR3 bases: TGTGCCAGCAGGTCAGGGTCCCACTATGGCTACACCTTC.